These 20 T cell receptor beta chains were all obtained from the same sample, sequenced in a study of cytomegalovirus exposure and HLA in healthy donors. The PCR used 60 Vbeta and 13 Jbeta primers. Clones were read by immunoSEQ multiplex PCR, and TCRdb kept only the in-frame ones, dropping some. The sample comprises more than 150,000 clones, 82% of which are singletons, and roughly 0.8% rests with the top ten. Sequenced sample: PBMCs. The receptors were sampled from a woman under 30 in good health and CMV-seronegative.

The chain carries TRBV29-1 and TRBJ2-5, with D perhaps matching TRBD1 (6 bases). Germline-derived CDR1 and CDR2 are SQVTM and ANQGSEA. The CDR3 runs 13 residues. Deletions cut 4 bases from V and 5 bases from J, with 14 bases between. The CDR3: CSVASGAQETQYF. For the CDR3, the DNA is TGCAGCGTTGCCTCAGGGGCTCAGGAGACCCAGTACTTC.

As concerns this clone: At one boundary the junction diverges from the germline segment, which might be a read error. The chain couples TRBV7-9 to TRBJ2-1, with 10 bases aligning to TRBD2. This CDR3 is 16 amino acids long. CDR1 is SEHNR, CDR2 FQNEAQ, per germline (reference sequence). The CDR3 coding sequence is TGTTCCAGCAGCTTAGCGAGGACTAGCGGAAACAATGAGCAGTTCTTC. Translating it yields CSSSLARTSGNNEQFF.

CDR3 sequence reads: CATFGDSGTDTQYF. CDR3 nucleotide sequence: TGTGCCACCTTCGGAGACAGTGGCACAGATACGCAGTATTTT. The chain employs TRBV28 and TRBJ2-3; TRBD1 might be the D (5 bases). This CDR3 has 14 amino acids. Germline V gene lookup returns CDR1 MDHEN and CDR2 SYDVKM. V lost 10 bases and J lost 1, with 15 bases in between.

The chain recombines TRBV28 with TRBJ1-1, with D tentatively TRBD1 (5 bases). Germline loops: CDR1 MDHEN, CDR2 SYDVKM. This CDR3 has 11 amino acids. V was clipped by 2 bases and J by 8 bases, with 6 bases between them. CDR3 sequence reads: CASSLRTEAFF. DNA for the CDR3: TGTGCCAGCAGTTTACGGACAGAAGCTTTCTTT.

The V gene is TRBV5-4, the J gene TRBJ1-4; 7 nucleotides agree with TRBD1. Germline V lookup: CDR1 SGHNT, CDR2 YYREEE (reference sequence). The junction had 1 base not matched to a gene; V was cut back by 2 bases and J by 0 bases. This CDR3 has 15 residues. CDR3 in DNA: TGTGCCAGCAGCTTCGACAGGGCAACTAATGAAAAACTGTTTTTT. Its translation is CASSFDRATNEKLFF.

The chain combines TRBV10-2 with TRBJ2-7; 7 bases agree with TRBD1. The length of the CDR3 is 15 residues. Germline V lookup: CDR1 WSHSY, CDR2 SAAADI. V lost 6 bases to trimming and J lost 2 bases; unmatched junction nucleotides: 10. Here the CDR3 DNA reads TGCGCCAGCAGAAAGGGGGCAAGCCCTACCTACGAGCAGTACTTC. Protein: CASRKGASPTYEQYF.

The CDR3 bases are TGTGCCAGCAAACCGGGACTGATGAACACTGAAGCTTTCTTT. Its protein product is CASKPGLMNTEAFF. The chain links TRBV2 to TRBJ1-1; TRBD1 is a possible D gene (5 bases). Germline loops: CDR1 SNHLY, CDR2 FYNNEI. V was clipped by 7 bases and J by 0 bases, with 12 bases between them. This CDR3 has 14 amino acids. Complete variable domain (other parts from reference TRBV2 and TRBJ1-1): EPEVTQTPSHQVTQMGQEVILRCVPISNHLYFYWYRQILGQKVEFLVSFYNNEISEKSEIFDDQFSVERPDGSNFTLKIRSTKLEDSAMYFCASKPGLMNTEAFFGQGTRLTVV.

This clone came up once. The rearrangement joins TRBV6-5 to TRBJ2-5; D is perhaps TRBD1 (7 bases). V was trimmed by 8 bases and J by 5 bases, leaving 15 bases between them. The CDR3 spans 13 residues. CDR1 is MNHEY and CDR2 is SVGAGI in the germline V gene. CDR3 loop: CASRPSGGETQYF. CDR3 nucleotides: TGTGCCAGCCGGCCATCAGGGGGGGAGACCCAGTACTTC.

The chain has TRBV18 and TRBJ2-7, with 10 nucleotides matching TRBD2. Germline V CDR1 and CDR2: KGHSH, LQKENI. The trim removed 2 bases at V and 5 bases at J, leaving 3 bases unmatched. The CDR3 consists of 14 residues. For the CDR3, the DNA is TGTGCCAGCTCACCAAAGCTAGCGGGAGACGAGCAGTACTTC. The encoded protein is CASSPKLAGDEQYF.

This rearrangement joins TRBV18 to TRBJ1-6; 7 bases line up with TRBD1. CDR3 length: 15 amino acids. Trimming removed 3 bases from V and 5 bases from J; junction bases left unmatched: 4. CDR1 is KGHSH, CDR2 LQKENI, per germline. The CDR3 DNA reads TGTGCCAGCTCACCCCGGGACAGTAATAATTCACCCCTCCACTTT. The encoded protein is CASSPRDSNNSPLHF.

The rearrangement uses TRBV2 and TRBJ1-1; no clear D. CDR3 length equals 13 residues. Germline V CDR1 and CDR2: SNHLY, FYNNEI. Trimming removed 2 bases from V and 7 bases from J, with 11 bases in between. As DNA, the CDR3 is TGTGCCAGCAGTGAATTGCAGATTAATGAAGCTTTCTTT. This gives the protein CASSELQINEAFF.

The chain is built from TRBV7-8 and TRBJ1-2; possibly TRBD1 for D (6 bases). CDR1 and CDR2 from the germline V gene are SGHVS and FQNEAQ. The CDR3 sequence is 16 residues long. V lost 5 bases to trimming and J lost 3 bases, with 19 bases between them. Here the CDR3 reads CASSPYPGQRHYGYTF. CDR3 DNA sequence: TGTGCCAGCAGCCCCTACCCCGGACAGAGACACTATGGCTACACCTTC.

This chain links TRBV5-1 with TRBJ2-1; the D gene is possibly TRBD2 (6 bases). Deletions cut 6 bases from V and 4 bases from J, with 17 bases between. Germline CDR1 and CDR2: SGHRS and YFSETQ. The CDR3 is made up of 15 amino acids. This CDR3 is CASTPGLSLYNEQFF. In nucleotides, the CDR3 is TGCGCCAGCACCCCGGGACTTTCATTATACAATGAGCAGTTCTTC. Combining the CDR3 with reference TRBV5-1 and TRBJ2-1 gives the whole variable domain KAGVTQTPRYLIKTRGQQVTLSCSPISGHRSVSWYQQTPGQGLQFLFEYFSETQRNKGNFPGRFSGRQFSNSRSEMNVSTLELGDSALYLCASTPGLSLYNEQFFGPGTRLTVL.

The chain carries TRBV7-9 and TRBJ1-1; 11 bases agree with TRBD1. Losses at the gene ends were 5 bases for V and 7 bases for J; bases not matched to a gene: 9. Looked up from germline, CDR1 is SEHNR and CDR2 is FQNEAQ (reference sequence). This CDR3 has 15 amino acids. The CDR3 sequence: CASSLGTGGDDEAFF. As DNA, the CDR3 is TGTGCCAGCAGCCTAGGGACAGGGGGAGACGATGAAGCTTTCTTT.

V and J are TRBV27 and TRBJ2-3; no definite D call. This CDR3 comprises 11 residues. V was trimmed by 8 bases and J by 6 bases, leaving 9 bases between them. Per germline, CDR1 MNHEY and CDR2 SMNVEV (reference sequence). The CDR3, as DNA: TGTGCCAGCGGCATTTGGGATACGCAGTATTTT. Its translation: CASGIWDTQYF.

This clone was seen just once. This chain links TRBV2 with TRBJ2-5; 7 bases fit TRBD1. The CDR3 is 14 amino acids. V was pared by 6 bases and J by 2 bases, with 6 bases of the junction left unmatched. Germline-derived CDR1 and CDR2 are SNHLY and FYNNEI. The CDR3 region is CASSEQGTQETQYF. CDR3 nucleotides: TGTGCCAGCAGCGAACAGGGGACACAAGAGACCCAGTACTTC.

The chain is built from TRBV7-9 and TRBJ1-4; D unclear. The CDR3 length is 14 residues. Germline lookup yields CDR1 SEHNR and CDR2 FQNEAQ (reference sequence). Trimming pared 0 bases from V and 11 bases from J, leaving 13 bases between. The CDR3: CASSLAGSGDKLFF. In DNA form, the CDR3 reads TGTGCCAGCAGCTTAGCCGGTTCAGGTGATAAACTGTTTTTT.

CDR3 coding DNA: TGTGCCAGCAGCTTGTCGGGGGAGAGCCAAGAGACCCAGTACTTC. Amino acids: CASSLSGESQETQYF. The chain links TRBV5-8 to TRBJ2-5; the D gene is possibly TRBD2 (6 bases). Germline lookup yields CDR1 SGHTS and CDR2 YDEGEE. Trimming took 1 base from V and 1 from J, leaving 11 bases between them. This CDR3 is 15 amino acids long.

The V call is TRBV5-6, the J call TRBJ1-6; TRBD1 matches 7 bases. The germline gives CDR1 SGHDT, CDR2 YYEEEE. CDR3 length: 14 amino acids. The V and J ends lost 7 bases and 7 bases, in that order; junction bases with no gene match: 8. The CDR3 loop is CASAPGTDNSPLHF. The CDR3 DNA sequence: TGTGCCAGCGCCCCAGGGACAGACAATTCACCCCTCCACTTT.

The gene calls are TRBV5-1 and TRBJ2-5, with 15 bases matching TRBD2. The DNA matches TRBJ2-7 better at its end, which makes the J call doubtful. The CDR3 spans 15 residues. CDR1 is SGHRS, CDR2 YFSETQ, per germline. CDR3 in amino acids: CASSTGTSGGYEQYF. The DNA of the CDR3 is TGCGCCAGCAGCACTGGGACTAGCGGGGGGTACGAGCAGTACTTC.